This is a list of T cell receptor beta chains from one sample in a study of early T cells in non-severe SARS-CoV-2 infection. TCRdb fed the 5' RACE reads into MiXCR, producing one record per CDR3 protein. The sample shows more than 20,000 distinct CDR3 sequences, around 5% of them seen only once. This material consisted of whole blood, taken at baseline. These receptors were taken from an adult who was a healthcare worker with PCR-confirmed SARS-CoV-2 infection or an uninfected control (not recorded which). The CDR3 runs from the conserved cysteine through the conserved F or W. D genes are given only for firm matches. The size of a clone is reported for some rows only, either as once, few or many, or as a class for expanded clones.

CDR3	DNA	J	V	D	size
CASSYGQGDNYNSPLHF	TGTGCCAGCAGTTACGGACAGGGAGACAACTATAATTCACCCCTCCACTTT	TRBJ1-6	TRBV6-5	TRBD1	NA
CASSSRDNYGYTF	TGTGCCAGCAGCTCCCGGGACAACTATGGCTACACCTTC	TRBJ1-2	TRBV7-6	NA	few
CASSPSGAGEQFF	TGTGCCAGCAGCCCCAGTGGTGCGGGGGAGCAGTTCTTC	TRBJ2-1	TRBV7-3	NA	NA
CASLRDHNSPLHF	TGTGCCAGCCTCCGGGACCATAATTCACCCCTCCACTTT	TRBJ1-6	TRBV6-1	NA	few
CASSLASGGAGPGQYF	TGTGCCAGCAGCTTAGCTAGCGGGGGGGCGGGCCCTGGGCAGTATTTT	TRBJ2-3	TRBV7-2	TRBD2	many
CASRPDRLYGYTF	TGTGCCAGCAGACCGGACAGGCTTTATGGCTACACCTTC	TRBJ1-2	TRBV6-5	TRBD1	few
CASSPPSGTGGTGELFF	TGTGCCAGCAGCCCACCCTCTGGGACAGGGGGTACCGGGGAGCTGTTTTTT	TRBJ2-2	TRBV7-3	TRBD1	many
CSAGTVDTLRQFF	TGCAGTGCTGGGACAGTGGATACGTTACGGCAGTTCTTC	TRBJ2-1	TRBV20-1	TRBD1	NA
CASSSSSGLDTEAFF	TGTGCCAGCAGCTCGAGCTCGGGGCTGGACACTGAAGCTTTCTTT	TRBJ1-1	TRBV7-6	NA	few
CASSYSDRAKANYGYTF	TGTGCCAGCAGTTACTCTGACAGGGCAAAAGCTAACTATGGCTACACCTTC	TRBJ1-2	TRBV6-6	TRBD1	medium-sized
CASSQDSPDRAGANVLTF	TGCGCCAGCAGCCAAGACAGCCCCGACAGGGCTGGGGCCAACGTCCTGACTTTC	TRBJ2-6	TRBV4-1	TRBD1	NA
CASTPLDGPYEQYF	TGTGCCAGCACCCCGCTGGACGGCCCCTACGAGCAGTACTTC	TRBJ2-7	TRBV7-9	NA	many
CASSLRSYGYTF	TGTGCCAGCAGCTTACGATCCTATGGCTACACCTTC	TRBJ1-2	TRBV7-9	NA	many
CATSKTTLGQGMGTNEKLFF	TGTGCCACCAGCAAAACTACCCTGGGACAGGGAATGGGTACTAATGAAAAACTGTTTTTT	TRBJ1-4	TRBV15	TRBD1	many
CAISGLPEDTQYF	TGTGCCATCAGTGGGCTTCCTGAGGATACGCAGTATTTT	TRBJ2-3	TRBV10-3	NA	NA
CASSEGNTIYF	TGTGCCAGCAGCGAGGGAAACACCATATATTTT	TRBJ1-3	TRBV21-1	NA	NA
CASSFGGFGAKNIQYF	TGTGCCAGCAGCTTTGGGGGCTTTGGGGCCAAAAACATTCAGTACTTC	TRBJ2-4	TRBV5-6	NA	NA
CASSAGHSTDTQYF	TGTGCCAGCAGCGCGGGGCATAGCACAGATACGCAGTATTTT	TRBJ2-3	TRBV7-7	NA	NA
CSARGLAGGLAKNIQYF	TGCAGTGCTAGAGGACTAGCGGGGGGGTTAGCCAAAAACATTCAGTACTTC	TRBJ2-4	TRBV20-1	TRBD2	few
CASSAETQYF	TGTGCCAGCTCAGCAGAGACCCAGTACTTC	TRBJ2-5	TRBV18	NA	medium-sized
CASSDPASGGSNGELFF	TGCGCCAGCAGTGACCCGGCTAGCGGGGGATCGAACGGGGAGCTGTTTTTT	TRBJ2-2	TRBV10-1	TRBD2	few
CASRFSARGNQPQHF	TGCGCCAGCAGGTTTTCAGCCAGGGGCAATCAGCCCCAGCATTTT	TRBJ1-5	TRBV4-3	NA	NA
CASSPRGNQPQHF	TGTGCCAGCAGTCCTCGTGGCAATCAGCCCCAGCATTTT	TRBJ1-5	TRBV12-3/TRBV12-4	NA	medium-sized
CASSQLGLQNEQFF	TGTGCCAGCAGCCAGCTGGGACTTCAAAATGAGCAGTTCTTC	TRBJ2-1	TRBV3-1	NA	NA
CASSMGYNNEQFF	TGTGCCAGTAGTATGGGGTACAACAATGAGCAGTTCTTC	TRBJ2-1	TRBV19	NA	medium-sized
CASSVYGTGDEQYF	TGTGCCAGCAGCGTATACGGGACAGGGGACGAGCAGTACTTC	TRBJ2-7	TRBV9	TRBD1	many
CASSQTSGGLNTGELFF	TGTGCCAGCAGCCAAACTAGCGGGGGGCTGAACACCGGGGAGCTGTTTTTT	TRBJ2-2	TRBV11-2	TRBD2	few
CASSLAAGNQPQHF	TGTGCCAGCAGCTTAGCGGCGGGAAATCAGCCCCAGCATTTT	TRBJ1-5	TRBV7-9	NA	few
CSVRQGAGQPQHF	TGCAGCGTAAGACAGGGGGCGGGTCAGCCCCAGCATTTT	TRBJ1-5	TRBV29-1	TRBD1	many
CASSLGAREDGYTF	TGTGCCAGCAGCTTAGGGGCCAGGGAAGATGGCTACACCTTC	TRBJ1-2	TRBV7-9	NA	NA
CASERSEADTQYF	TGTGCCAGCGAACGGAGCGAAGCAGATACGCAGTATTTT	TRBJ2-3	TRBV2	NA	few
CASSFGQYGYTF	TGTGCCAGCAGCTTCGGACAGTATGGCTACACCTTC	TRBJ1-2	TRBV6-2/TRBV6-3	NA	NA
CATSDSSLNTEAFF	TGTGCCACCAGTGATTCGTCACTGAACACTGAAGCTTTCTTT	TRBJ1-1	TRBV24-1	NA	few
CVLPLARDGYTF	TGTGTCCTCCCTTTGGCCCGAGATGGCTACACCTTC	TRBJ1-2	TRBV5-6	NA	many
CASSSGLGRGYIQYF	TGTGCCAGCAGCTCCGGGTTGGGGCGCGGGTACATTCAGTACTTC	TRBJ2-4	TRBV7-9	NA	medium-sized
CASSNSAQMTQYF	TGTGCCAGCAGTAATTCGGCACAGATGACGCAGTATTTT	TRBJ2-3	TRBV6-5	NA	few
CASSPPSAEVQYF	TGTGCCAGCAGCCCGCCCTCCGCCGAGGTTCAGTACTTC	TRBJ2-4	TRBV7-8	NA	few
CASSSLLTDNEKLFF	TGTGCCAGTAGTTCGCTTTTGACGGATAATGAAAAACTGTTTTTT	TRBJ1-4	TRBV19	NA	few
CASSLAPLAGDEQYF	TGTGCCAGCAGCTTAGCCCCACTAGCGGGGGATGAGCAGTACTTC	TRBJ2-7	TRBV7-6	TRBD2	few
CASSRNLGSGHSTEAFF	TGTGCCAGCAGCCGAAATTTGGGCTCGGGACACTCGACTGAAGCTTTCTTT	TRBJ1-1	TRBV7-9	NA	medium-sized
CASSLVLAGAPGEQFF	TGTGCCAGCAGCTTAGTACTAGCGGGGGCCCCGGGTGAGCAGTTCTTC	TRBJ2-1	TRBV7-8	TRBD2	few
CASSDRVDYGYTF	TGCGCCAGCAGTGATCGAGTTGATTATGGCTACACCTTC	TRBJ1-2	TRBV10-2	NA	few
CASSFPGYEQFF	TGTGCCAGCAGCTTTCCGGGATATGAGCAGTTCTTC	TRBJ2-1	TRBV7-9	NA	many
CASSLALDSRYNEKLFF	TGTGCCAGCAGCTTAGCTCTAGACAGTCGCTATAATGAAAAACTGTTTTTT	TRBJ1-4	TRBV7-9	NA	few
CSASPPTLLYEQYF	TGCAGTGCTAGCCCCCCAACCCTCCTCTACGAGCAGTACTTC	TRBJ2-7	TRBV20-1	NA	many
CASSRVPGNYGYTF	TGTGCCAGCAGCCGGGTGCCAGGGAACTATGGCTACACCTTC	TRBJ1-2	TRBV7-6	NA	many
CASSPVGLAEETQYF	TGTGCCAGCAGCCCAGTCGGACTAGCGGAAGAGACCCAGTACTTC	TRBJ2-5	TRBV3-1	TRBD2	NA
CASSSDPSTDTQYF	TGTGCCAGCAGTTCGGACCCTAGCACAGATACGCAGTATTTT	TRBJ2-3	TRBV2	NA	NA
CASSLRSPSRSDTQYF	TGTGCCAGCAGCCTACGTTCCCCTAGCCGTTCAGATACGCAGTATTTT	TRBJ2-3	TRBV7-6	NA	NA
CASRRRWRDEQYF	TGTGCCAGCAGGAGACGGTGGAGGGACGAGCAGTACTTC	TRBJ2-7	TRBV6-5	NA	medium-sized
CASSLGQTNQPQHF	TGCGCCAGCAGCTTAGGACAGACTAATCAGCCCCAGCATTTT	TRBJ1-5	TRBV5-1	NA	few
CASSHIRQGMGQETQYF	TGTGCCAGCAGCCATATAAGACAGGGGATGGGGCAAGAGACCCAGTACTTC	TRBJ2-5	TRBV3-1	TRBD1	NA
CASSYRVFTGELFF	TGTGCCAGCAGTTACCGGGTATTCACCGGGGAGCTGTTTTTT	TRBJ2-2	TRBV6-5	NA	few
CASSPGGTDTQYF	TGTGCCAGCAGCCCGGGGGGCACAGATACGCAGTATTTT	TRBJ2-3	TRBV3-1	NA	NA
CASSGNSPLHF	TGTGCCAGCAGTGGGAATTCACCCCTCCACTTT	TRBJ1-6	TRBV2	NA	many